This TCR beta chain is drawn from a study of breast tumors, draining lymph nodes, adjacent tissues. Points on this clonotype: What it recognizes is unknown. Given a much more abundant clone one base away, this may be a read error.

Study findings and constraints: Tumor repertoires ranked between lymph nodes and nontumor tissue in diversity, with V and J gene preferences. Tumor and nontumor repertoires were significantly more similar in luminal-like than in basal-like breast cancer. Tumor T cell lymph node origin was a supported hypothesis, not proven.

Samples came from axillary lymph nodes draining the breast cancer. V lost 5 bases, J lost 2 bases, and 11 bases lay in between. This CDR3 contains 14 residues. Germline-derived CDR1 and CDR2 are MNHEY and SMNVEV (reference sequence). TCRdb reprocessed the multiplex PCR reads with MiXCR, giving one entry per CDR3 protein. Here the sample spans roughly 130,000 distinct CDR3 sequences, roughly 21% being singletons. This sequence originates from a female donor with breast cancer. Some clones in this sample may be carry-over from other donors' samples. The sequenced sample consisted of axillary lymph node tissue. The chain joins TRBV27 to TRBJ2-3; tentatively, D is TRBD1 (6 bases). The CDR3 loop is CASSADRNTDTQYF. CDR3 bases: TGTGCCAGCAGTGCCGACAGGAACACAGATACGCAGTATTTT.